A selection of T cell receptor beta chains follows, all from one sample in a study of blood T cell repertoires in COVID-19. Method: immunoSEQ multiplex PCR; TCRdb's copy keeps in-frame clones and lacks some. The sample comprises some 340,000 clones, 83% of which are singletons, and around 3% rests with the top ten. What was sequenced was peripheral blood. The receptors shown here come from a man aged 30-40 years with active or convalescent COVID-19. Each CDR3 is given with its conserved first and last residue. The order of the fields is V gene, D gene, CDR3 length, clone size, J gene, CDR3 DNA, CDR3 protein. A D gene is named only where the DNA matches it firmly. Only part of the rows carry a size: once, few, many, or a class if the clone is expanded.

v_gene: TRBV5-1; d_gene: TRBD1; len: 14; abundance: once; j_gene: TRBJ1-1; CDR3nt: TGCGCCAGCAGCTTGGATCGGCCAGGGGGCGAAGCTTTCTTT; CDR3aa: CASSLDRPGGEAFF
v_gene: TRBV7-3; d_gene: TRBD2; len: 15; abundance: NA; j_gene: TRBJ2-3; CDR3nt: TGTGCCAGCAGCTTTACGGGAGGGGGATCAGATACGCAGTATTTT; CDR3aa: CASSFTGGGSDTQYF
v_gene: TRBV27; d_gene: NA; len: 13; abundance: once; j_gene: TRBJ2-2; CDR3nt: TGTGCCAGCCTAGACAGGTCGACCGGGGAGCTGTTTTTT; CDR3aa: CASLDRSTGELFF
v_gene: TRBV11-2; d_gene: NA; len: 14; abundance: NA; j_gene: TRBJ1-1; CDR3nt: TGTGCCAGCAGCCCGGGGGTTTGGAACACTGAAGCTTTCTTT; CDR3aa: CASSPGVWNTEAFF
v_gene: TRBV7-8; d_gene: TRBD1; len: 17; abundance: NA; j_gene: TRBJ2-4; CDR3nt: TGTGCCAGCAGCATCCAGACAGGGGGCTCAGTCAAAAACATTCAGTACTTC; CDR3aa: CASSIQTGGSVKNIQYF
v_gene: TRBV28; d_gene: TRBD1; len: 16; abundance: NA; j_gene: TRBJ1-1; CDR3nt: TGTGCCAGCAGTTTATGGTCCGGACAGGAGAACACTGAAGCTTTCTTT; CDR3aa: CASSLWSGQENTEAFF
v_gene: TRBV2; d_gene: NA; len: 16; abundance: NA; j_gene: TRBJ2-7; CDR3nt: TGTGCCAGCATCCCCGGACTCCAACCACCTCCCTACGAGCAGTACTTC; CDR3aa: CASIPGLQPPPYEQYF
v_gene: TRBV11-3; d_gene: NA; len: 15; abundance: once; j_gene: TRBJ2-7; CDR3nt: TGTGCCAGCAGCTTAGATTCGTCAAGCGTCTACGAGCAGTACTTC; CDR3aa: CASSLDSSSVYEQYF
v_gene: TRBV19; d_gene: TRBD2; len: 17; abundance: NA; j_gene: TRBJ2-2; CDR3nt: TGTGCCAGTAGTATTGGACTAGCGGGGCCAAACACCGGGGAGCTGTTTTTT; CDR3aa: CASSIGLAGPNTGELFF
v_gene: TRBV12-3/TRBV12-4; d_gene: NA; len: 13; abundance: NA; j_gene: TRBJ2-2; CDR3nt: TGTGCCAGCAGTTTAGGAGGGATCGGGGAGCTGTTTTTT; CDR3aa: CASSLGGIGELFF
v_gene: TRBV11-2; d_gene: TRBD1; len: 16; abundance: few; j_gene: TRBJ1-3; CDR3nt: TGTGCCAGCATCCCCGGGACAGGGGGATCTGGAGGAACCATATATTTT; CDR3aa: CASIPGTGGSGGTIYF
v_gene: TRBV30; d_gene: NA; len: 15; abundance: NA; j_gene: TRBJ1-5; CDR3nt: TGTGCCTGGACCCCGATGGGGGCTGGCAATCAGCCCCAGCATTTT; CDR3aa: CAWTPMGAGNQPQHF
v_gene: TRBV28; d_gene: NA; len: 13; abundance: NA; j_gene: TRBJ1-2; CDR3nt: TGTGCCAGCAGTTCAGGGGCCCCCTATGGCTACACCTTC; CDR3aa: CASSSGAPYGYTF
v_gene: TRBV29-1; d_gene: TRBD1; len: 13; abundance: NA; j_gene: TRBJ2-3; CDR3nt: TGCAGCGTAGTGGGGACAGTCGGGGATACGCAGTATTTT; CDR3aa: CSVVGTVGDTQYF
v_gene: TRBV18; d_gene: NA; len: 14; abundance: NA; j_gene: TRBJ2-7; CDR3nt: TGTGCCAGCTCACCAGGTAACAACCACGACGAGCAGTACTTC; CDR3aa: CASSPGNNHDEQYF
v_gene: TRBV14; d_gene: NA; len: 14; abundance: NA; j_gene: TRBJ1-5; CDR3nt: TGTGCCAGCAGCCAGGGCCAGGGGAATCAGCCCCAGCATTTT; CDR3aa: CASSQGQGNQPQHF
v_gene: TRBV19; d_gene: NA; len: 16; abundance: few; j_gene: TRBJ1-4; CDR3nt: TGTGCCAGTAGCACCGGCTCGGGAGGGTTTAATGAAAAACTGTTTTTT; CDR3aa: CASSTGSGGFNEKLFF
v_gene: TRBV15; d_gene: TRBD2; len: 14; abundance: NA; j_gene: TRBJ2-2; CDR3nt: TGTGCCACCACTGTGACTAGCGGGACCGGGGAGCTGTTTTTT; CDR3aa: CATTVTSGTGELFF
v_gene: TRBV10-3; d_gene: TRBD2; len: 15; abundance: NA; j_gene: TRBJ2-3; CDR3nt: TGTGCCATCAGTGAGCCGGGAGGGCATGGAGATACGCAGTATTTT; CDR3aa: CAISEPGGHGDTQYF
v_gene: TRBV6-5; d_gene: NA; len: 12; abundance: NA; j_gene: TRBJ2-5; CDR3nt: TGTGCCAGCAGCCACTCGACTTGGGCCCAGTACTTC; CDR3aa: CASSHSTWAQYF
v_gene: TRBV4-1; d_gene: NA; len: 15; abundance: NA; j_gene: TRBJ1-2; CDR3nt: TGCGCCAGCAGCCAAGATCAGGGGTCTCTCGGTGGCTACACCTTC; CDR3aa: CASSQDQGSLGGYTF
v_gene: TRBV4-1; d_gene: NA; len: 12; abundance: NA; j_gene: TRBJ1-1; CDR3nt: TGCGCCAGCAGCCCTACGAACACTGAAGCTTTCTTT; CDR3aa: CASSPTNTEAFF
v_gene: TRBV4-1; d_gene: NA; len: 17; abundance: NA; j_gene: TRBJ2-3; CDR3nt: TGCGCCAGCAGCCAAGATTGGCCGGGAGCGTCGACAGATACGCAGTATTTT; CDR3aa: CASSQDWPGASTDTQYF
v_gene: TRBV5-1; d_gene: NA; len: 13; abundance: NA; j_gene: TRBJ1-2; CDR3nt: TGCGCCAGCAGCTTGGTACAGCAAGATGGCTACACCTTC; CDR3aa: CASSLVQQDGYTF
v_gene: TRBV19; d_gene: NA; len: 12; abundance: NA; j_gene: TRBJ1-1; CDR3nt: TGTGCCAGTAGTACCCTCCGAGGTGAAGCTTTCTTT; CDR3aa: CASSTLRGEAFF
v_gene: TRBV5-6; d_gene: TRBD2; len: 15; abundance: NA; j_gene: TRBJ2-7; CDR3nt: TGTGCCAGCAGCTTACGCGCTAGCGGGAGAGACGAGCAGTACTTC; CDR3aa: CASSLRASGRDEQYF
v_gene: TRBV7-8; d_gene: NA; len: 17; abundance: NA; j_gene: TRBJ1-6; CDR3nt: TGTGCCAGCAGCTTCAAGCGGTCGAGGTCCTATAATTCACCCCTCCACTTT; CDR3aa: CASSFKRSRSYNSPLHF
v_gene: TRBV15; d_gene: TRBD2; len: 18; abundance: once; j_gene: TRBJ2-1; CDR3nt: TGTGCCACCAGCGGTACACCTAGCGGGGGGCGATCCTACAATGAGCAGTTCTTC; CDR3aa: CATSGTPSGGRSYNEQFF
v_gene: TRBV6-6; d_gene: TRBD1; len: 15; abundance: NA; j_gene: TRBJ1-1; CDR3nt: TGTGCCAGCAGTACCGACAGGGGGCGGAACACTGAAGCTTTCTTT; CDR3aa: CASSTDRGRNTEAFF
v_gene: TRBV11-1; d_gene: NA; len: 15; abundance: NA; j_gene: TRBJ2-2; CDR3nt: TGTGCCAGCAGCTTAGTAGGACTAAACACCGGGGAGCTGTTTTTT; CDR3aa: CASSLVGLNTGELFF
v_gene: TRBV6-2/TRBV6-3; d_gene: TRBD2; len: 11; abundance: NA; j_gene: TRBJ2-7; CDR3nt: TGTGCCAGCAGTAGCGGGGCCGAGCAGTACTTC; CDR3aa: CASSSGAEQYF
v_gene: TRBV25-1; d_gene: TRBD1; len: 14; abundance: NA; j_gene: TRBJ1-4; CDR3nt: TGTGCCAGCAGAAGGACAGGAGATAATGAAAAACTGTTTTTT; CDR3aa: CASRRTGDNEKLFF
v_gene: TRBV4-1; d_gene: NA; len: 14; abundance: few; j_gene: TRBJ1-1; CDR3nt: TGCGCCAGCAGCCAAGAGGGGTACCAGGGGAGAGGTTTCTTT; CDR3aa: CASSQEGYQGRGFF
v_gene: TRBV2; d_gene: NA; len: 15; abundance: NA; j_gene: TRBJ1-3; CDR3nt: TGTGCCAGCAGTGAAGGGCAGGGTGTGGGAAACACCATATATTTT; CDR3aa: CASSEGQGVGNTIYF
v_gene: TRBV5-1; d_gene: TRBD1; len: 16; abundance: few; j_gene: TRBJ2-5; CDR3nt: TGCGCCAGCAGCTTGCCCTCCGGGACAGGGGTCGAGACCCAGTACTTC; CDR3aa: CASSLPSGTGVETQYF